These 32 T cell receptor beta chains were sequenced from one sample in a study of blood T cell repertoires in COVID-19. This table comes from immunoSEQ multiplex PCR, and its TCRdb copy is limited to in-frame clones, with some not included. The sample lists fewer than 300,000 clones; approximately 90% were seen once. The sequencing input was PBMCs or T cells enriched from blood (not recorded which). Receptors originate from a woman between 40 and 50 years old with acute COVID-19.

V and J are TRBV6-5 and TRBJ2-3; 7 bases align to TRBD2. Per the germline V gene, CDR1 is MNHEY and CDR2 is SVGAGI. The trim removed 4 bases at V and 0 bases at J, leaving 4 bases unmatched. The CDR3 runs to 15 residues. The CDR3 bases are TGTGCCAGCAGTTTGAGCGGGGCTAGCACAGATACGCAGTATTTT. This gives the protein CASSLSGASTDTQYF.

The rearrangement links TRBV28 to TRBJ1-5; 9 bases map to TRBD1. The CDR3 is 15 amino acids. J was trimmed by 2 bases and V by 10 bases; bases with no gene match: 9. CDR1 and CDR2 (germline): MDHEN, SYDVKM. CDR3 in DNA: TGTGCCACCTTATCGGACAGGGGACGCAATCAGCCCCAGCATTTT. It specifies CATLSDRGRNQPQHF.

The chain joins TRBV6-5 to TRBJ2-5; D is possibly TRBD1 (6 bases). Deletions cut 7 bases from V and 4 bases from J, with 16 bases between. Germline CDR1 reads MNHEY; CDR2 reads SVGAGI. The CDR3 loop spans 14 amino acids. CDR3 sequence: CASTRAGGRETQYF. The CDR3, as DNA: TGTGCCAGCACCCGGGCTGGGGGCCGAGAGACCCAGTACTTC.

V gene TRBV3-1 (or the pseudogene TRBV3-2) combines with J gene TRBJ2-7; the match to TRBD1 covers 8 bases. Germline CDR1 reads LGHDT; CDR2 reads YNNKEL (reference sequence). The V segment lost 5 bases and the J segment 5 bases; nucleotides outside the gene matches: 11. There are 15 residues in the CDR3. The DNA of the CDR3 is TGTGCCAGCAGCACCCGGACAGGGTTTTTCCACGAGCAGTACTTC. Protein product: CASSTRTGFFHEQYF.

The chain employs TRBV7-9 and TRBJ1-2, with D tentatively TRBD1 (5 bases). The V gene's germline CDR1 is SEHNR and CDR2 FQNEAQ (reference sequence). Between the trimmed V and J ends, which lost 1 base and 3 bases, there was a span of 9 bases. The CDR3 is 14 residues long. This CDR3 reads CASSLVQGHYGYTF. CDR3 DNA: TGTGCCAGCAGCTTAGTTCAGGGCCACTATGGCTACACCTTC.

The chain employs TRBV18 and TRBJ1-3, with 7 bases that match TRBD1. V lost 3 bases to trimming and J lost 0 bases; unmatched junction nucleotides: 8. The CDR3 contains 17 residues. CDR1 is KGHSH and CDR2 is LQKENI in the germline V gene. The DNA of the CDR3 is TGTGCCAGCTCACCGACAGGGATCGCGCCCTCTGGAAACACCATATATTTT. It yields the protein CASSPTGIAPSGNTIYF. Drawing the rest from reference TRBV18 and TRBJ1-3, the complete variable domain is NAGVMQNPRHLVRRRGQEARLRCSPMKGHSHVYWYRQLPEEGLKFMVYLQKENIIDESGMPKERFSAEFPKEGPSILRIQQVVRGDSAAYFCASSPTGIAPSGNTIYFGEGSWLTVV.

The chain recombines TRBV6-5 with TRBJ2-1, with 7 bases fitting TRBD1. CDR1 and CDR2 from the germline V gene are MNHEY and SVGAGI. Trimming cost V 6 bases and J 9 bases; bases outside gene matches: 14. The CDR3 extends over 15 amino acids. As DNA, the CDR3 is TGTGCCAGCAGCCCCGACAGGGCAGATGTACGTGAGCAGTTCTTC. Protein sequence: CASSPDRADVREQFF.

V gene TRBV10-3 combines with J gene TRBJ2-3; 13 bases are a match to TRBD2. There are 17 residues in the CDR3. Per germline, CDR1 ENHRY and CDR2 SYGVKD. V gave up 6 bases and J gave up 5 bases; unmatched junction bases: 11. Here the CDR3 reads CAISTAGLAGAQDTQYF. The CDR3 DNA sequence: TGTGCCATCAGCACAGCCGGACTAGCGGGGGCTCAAGATACGCAGTATTTT.

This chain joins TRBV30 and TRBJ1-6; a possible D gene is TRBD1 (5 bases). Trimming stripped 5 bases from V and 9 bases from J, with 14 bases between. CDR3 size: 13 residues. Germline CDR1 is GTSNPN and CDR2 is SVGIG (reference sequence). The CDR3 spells CAWGGSTSSPLHF. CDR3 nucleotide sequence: TGTGCCTGGGGGGGGTCTACTAGTTCACCCCTCCACTTT.

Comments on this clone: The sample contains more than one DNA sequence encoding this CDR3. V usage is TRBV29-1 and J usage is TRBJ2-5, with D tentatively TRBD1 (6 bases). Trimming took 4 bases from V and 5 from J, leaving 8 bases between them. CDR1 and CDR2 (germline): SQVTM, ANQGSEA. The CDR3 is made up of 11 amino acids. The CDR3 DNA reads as TGCAGCGTTGTAAGGGGGGAGACCCAGTACTTC. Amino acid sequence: CSVVRGETQYF.

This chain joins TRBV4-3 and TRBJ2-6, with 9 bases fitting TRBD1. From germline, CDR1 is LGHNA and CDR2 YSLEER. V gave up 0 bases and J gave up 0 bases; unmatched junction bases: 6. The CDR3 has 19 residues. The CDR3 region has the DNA TGCGCCAGCAGCCAAGATTATGGGACAGGGAACTCTGGGGCCAACGTCCTGACTTTC. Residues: CASSQDYGTGNSGANVLTF.

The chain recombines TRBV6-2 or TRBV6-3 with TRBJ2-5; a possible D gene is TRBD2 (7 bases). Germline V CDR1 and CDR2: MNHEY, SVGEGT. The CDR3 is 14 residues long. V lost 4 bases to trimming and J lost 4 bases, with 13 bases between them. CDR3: CASSLGGLRETQYF. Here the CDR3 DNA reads TGTGCCAGCAGTTTGGGGGGGCTCCGAGAGACCCAGTACTTC.

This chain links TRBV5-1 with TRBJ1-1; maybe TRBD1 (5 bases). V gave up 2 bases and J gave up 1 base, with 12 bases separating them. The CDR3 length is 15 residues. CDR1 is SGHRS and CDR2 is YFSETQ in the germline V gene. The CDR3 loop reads CASSLPDSTNTEAFF. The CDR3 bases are TGCGCCAGCAGCTTACCTGACAGCACGAACACTGAAGCTTTCTTT.

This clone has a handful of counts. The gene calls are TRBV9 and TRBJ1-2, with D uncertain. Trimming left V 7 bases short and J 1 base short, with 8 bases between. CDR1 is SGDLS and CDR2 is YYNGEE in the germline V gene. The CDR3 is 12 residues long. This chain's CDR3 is CASSFSNYGYTF. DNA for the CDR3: TGTGCCAGCTCTTTTAGTAACTATGGCTACACCTTC.

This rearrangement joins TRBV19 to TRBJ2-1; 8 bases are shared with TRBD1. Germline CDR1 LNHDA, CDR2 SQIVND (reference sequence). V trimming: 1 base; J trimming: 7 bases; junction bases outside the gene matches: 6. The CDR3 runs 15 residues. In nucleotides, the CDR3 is TGTGCCAGTAGTATAGCCAGGGGGCCTACGAATGAGCAGTTCTTC. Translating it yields CASSIARGPTNEQFF.

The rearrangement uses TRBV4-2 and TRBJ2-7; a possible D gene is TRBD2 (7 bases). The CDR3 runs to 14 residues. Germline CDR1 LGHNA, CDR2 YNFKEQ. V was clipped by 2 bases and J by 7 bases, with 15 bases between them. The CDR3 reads CASSQRGGAREQYF. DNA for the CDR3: TGTGCCAGCAGCCAACGTGGGGGGGCAAGAGAGCAGTACTTC.

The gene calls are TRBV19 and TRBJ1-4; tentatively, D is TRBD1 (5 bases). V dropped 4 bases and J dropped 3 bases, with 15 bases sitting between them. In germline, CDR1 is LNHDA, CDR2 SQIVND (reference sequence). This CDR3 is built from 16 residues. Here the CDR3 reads CASSTTSRVPNEKLFF. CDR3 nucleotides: TGTGCCAGTAGTACCACATCCAGGGTTCCTAATGAAAAACTGTTTTTT.

As DNA, the CDR3 is TGTGCCTGGAGGGGGGCCACACAGGGAGTCGGTGAAAAACTGTTTTTT. Translation gives CAWRGATQGVGEKLFF. The J gene is TRBJ1-4, the V gene TRBV30, with a weak D call TRBD1 (6 bases). The V and J ends lost 3 bases and 7 bases respectively, with 21 bases between them. The CDR3 runs to 16 residues. Germline loops: CDR1 GTSNPN, CDR2 SVGIG (reference sequence).

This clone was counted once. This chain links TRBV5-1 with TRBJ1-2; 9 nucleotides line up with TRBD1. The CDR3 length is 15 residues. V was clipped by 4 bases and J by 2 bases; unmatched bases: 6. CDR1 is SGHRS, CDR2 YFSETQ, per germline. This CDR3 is CASSRDRANNYGYTF. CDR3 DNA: TGCGCCAGCAGCCGGGACAGGGCCAACAACTATGGCTACACCTTC.

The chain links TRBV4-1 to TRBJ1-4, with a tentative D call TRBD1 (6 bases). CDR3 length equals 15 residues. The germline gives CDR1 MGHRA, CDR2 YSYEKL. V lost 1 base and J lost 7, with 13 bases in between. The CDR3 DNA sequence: TGCGCCAGCAGCCAAGGTCTACAGGGTGGTGAAAAACTGTTTTTT. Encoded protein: CASSQGLQGGEKLFF.

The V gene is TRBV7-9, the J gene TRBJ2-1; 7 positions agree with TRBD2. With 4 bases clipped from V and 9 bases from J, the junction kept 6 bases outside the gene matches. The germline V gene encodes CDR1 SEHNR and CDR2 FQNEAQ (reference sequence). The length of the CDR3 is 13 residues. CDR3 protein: CASSSTSYAEQFF. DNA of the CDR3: TGTGCCAGCAGCTCGACTAGCTACGCTGAGCAGTTCTTC.

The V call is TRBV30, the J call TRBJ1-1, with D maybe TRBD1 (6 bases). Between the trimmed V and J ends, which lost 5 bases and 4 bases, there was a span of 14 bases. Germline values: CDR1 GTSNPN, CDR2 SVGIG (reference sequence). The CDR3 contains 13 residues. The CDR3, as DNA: TGTGCCTGGCAACAGGGCTTGGGCACTGAAGCTTTCTTT. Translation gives CAWQQGLGTEAFF.

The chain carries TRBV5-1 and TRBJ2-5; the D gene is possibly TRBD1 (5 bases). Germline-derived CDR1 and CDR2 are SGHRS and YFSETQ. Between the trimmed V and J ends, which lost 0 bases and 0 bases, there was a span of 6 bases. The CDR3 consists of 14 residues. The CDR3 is CASSLEGNQETQYF. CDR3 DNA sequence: TGCGCCAGCAGCTTGGAGGGGAACCAAGAGACCCAGTACTTC.

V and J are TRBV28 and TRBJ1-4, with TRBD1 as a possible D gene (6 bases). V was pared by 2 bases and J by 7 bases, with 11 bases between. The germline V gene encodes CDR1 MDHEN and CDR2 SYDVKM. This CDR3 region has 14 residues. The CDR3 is CASSLRQGLEKLFF. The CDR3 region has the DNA TGTGCCAGCAGTTTACGGCAGGGGCTTGAAAAACTGTTTTTT.

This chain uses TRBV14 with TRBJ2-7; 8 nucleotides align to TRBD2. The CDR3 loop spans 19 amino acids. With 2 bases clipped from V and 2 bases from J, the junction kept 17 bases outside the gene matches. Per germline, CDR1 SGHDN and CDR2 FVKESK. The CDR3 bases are TGTGCCAGCAGCCAAACATCCCGGGGGGGGACAACAGCCACCTACGAGCAGTACTTC. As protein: CASSQTSRGGTTATYEQYF.

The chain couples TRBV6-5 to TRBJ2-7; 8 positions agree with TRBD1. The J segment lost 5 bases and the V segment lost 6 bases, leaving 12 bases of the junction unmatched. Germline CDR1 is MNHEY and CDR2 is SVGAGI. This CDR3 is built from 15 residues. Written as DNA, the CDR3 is TGTGCCAGCAGGGTCAGGGGGCGGATCGACGACGAGCAGTACTTC. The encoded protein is CASRVRGRIDDEQYF.

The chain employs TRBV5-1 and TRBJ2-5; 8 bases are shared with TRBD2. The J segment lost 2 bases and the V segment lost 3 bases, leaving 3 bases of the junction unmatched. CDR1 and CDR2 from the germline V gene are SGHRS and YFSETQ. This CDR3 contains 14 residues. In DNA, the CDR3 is TGCGCCAGCAGCTACCGACTAGCGCAAGAGACCCAGTACTTC. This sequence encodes CASSYRLAQETQYF.

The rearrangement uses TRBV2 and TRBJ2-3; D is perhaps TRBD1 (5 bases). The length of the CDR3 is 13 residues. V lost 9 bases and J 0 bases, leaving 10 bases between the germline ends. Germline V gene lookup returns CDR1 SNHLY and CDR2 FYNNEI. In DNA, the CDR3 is TGTGCCAGTAACGACAGAAGCACAGATACGCAGTATTTT. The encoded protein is CASNDRSTDTQYF. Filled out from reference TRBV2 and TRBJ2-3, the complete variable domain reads EPEVTQTPSHQVTQMGQEVILRCVPISNHLYFYWYRQILGQKVEFLVSFYNNEISEKSEIFDDQFSVERPDGSNFTLKIRSTKLEDSAMYFCASNDRSTDTQYFGPGTRLTVL.

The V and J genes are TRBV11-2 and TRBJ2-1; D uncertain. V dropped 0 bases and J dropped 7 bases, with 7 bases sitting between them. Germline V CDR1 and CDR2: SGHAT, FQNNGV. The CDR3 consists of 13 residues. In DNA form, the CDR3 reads TGTGCCAGCAGCTTAGATCTCAGGAATGAGCAGTTCTTC. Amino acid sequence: CASSLDLRNEQFF.

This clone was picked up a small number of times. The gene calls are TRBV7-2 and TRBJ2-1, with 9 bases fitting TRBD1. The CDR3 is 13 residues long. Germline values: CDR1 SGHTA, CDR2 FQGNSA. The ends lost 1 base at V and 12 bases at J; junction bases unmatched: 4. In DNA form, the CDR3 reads TGTGCCAGCAGCTTAGGGACAGGGGACCGGCAGTTCTTC. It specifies CASSLGTGDRQFF. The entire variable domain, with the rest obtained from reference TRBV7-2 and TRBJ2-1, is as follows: GAGVSQSPSNKVTEKGKDVELRCDPISGHTALYWYRQSLGQGLEFLIYFQGNSAPDKSGLPSDRFSAERTGGSVSTLTIQRTQQEDSAVYLCASSLGTGDRQFFGPGTRLTVL.

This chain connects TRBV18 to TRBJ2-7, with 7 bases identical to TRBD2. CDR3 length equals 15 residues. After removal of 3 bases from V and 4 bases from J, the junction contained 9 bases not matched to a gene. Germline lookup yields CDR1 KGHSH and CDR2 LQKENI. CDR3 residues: CASSPRTREYYEQYF. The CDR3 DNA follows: TGTGCCAGCTCACCCAGGACTAGAGAATATTACGAGCAGTACTTC.

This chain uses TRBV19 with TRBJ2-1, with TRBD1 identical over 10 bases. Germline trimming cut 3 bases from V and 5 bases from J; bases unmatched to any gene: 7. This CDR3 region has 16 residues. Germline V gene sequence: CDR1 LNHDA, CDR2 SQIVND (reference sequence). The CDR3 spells CASSMVGQGKDNEQFF. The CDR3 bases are TGTGCCAGTAGTATGGTGGGACAGGGGAAGGACAATGAGCAGTTCTTC.